The clone carrying this T cell receptor beta chain was counted a single time. TCRdb's copy holds only in-frame clones and misses some; the assay was immunoSEQ multiplex PCR. The table has 10,000 to 15,000 clones, around 90% seen once; the top ten hold roughly a tenth. The V gene's germline CDR1 is SGHTA and CDR2 FQGNSA. The CDR3 totals 14 residues. The V segment lost 6 bases and the J segment 7 bases; nucleotides outside the gene matches: 7. This entry is derived from a study of PD-1 blockade in classical Hodgkin lymphoma. Every single patient, without exception, relapsed after autologous stem cell transplantation, and brentuximab vedotin exposure varied.

This chain connects TRBV7-2 to TRBJ1-4, with TRBD1 matching over 8 bases. This sequence originates from a human donor with classical Hodgkin lymphoma. This specimen was peripheral blood mononuclear cells (PBMCs), taken at baseline. The DNA of the CDR3 is TGTGCCAGCAGACGGACAGGGAAATCTGAAAAACTGTTTTTT. It encodes CASRRTGKSEKLFF.